This T cell receptor (beta chain) was found in a study of blood T cell repertoires in COVID-19. Study in general: Both acute and convalescent COVID-19 samples were obtained from the United States, Italy and Spain. Sources were T cells, B-cell-depleted T cells, or PBMCs; the material itself was cDNA or gDNA.

This CDR3 spans 14 amino acids. From germline, CDR1 is MDHEN and CDR2 SYDVKM. The V end lost 3 bases, the J end lost 2 bases, and 10 bases lay between the germline ends. Study processing details: It was from reference gene primer amplification that nucleated cell counts were estimated. Clones were sequenced by immunoSEQ multiplex PCR, and TCRdb holds only the in-frame ones, with some missing. D and trimming come from the DNA, and the V and J calls and clone size come from that table. This sample has 70,000 or so clones, with around 74% found just once. The TCR sequence derives from a man aged 65 to 85 with acute or convalescent COVID-19. The sample taken for sequencing was peripheral blood. V and J are TRBV28 and TRBJ1-2, with unresolved D. DNA for the CDR3: TGTGCCAGCAGTTTGGGCAGATTGAACTATGGCTACACCTTC. It encodes CASSLGRLNYGYTF.